This TCR beta chain was documented in a study of CD8 T cells in ankylosing spondylitis. 5'-RACE, quantitative and with molecular barcodes, yielded the TCR beta libraries. MiXCR, run by TCRdb on the 5' RACE reads, gives a single entry per CDR3 protein. The sample includes 200,000 to 300,000 distinct CDR3 sequences, 7.5% to 9% of them seen just once. This CDR3 region has 16 residues. With 3 bases removed from V and 5 bases from J, the gap between germline ends came to 17 bases. CDR1 SGHKS and CDR2 YYEKEE come from the germline V gene (reference sequence). Study-wide points: Prior work had noted some motif variants in reactive arthritis blood and synovial fluid. Researchers reportedly found disease-linked clones significantly enriched in matched ankylosing spondylitis synovial fluid. What appeared characteristic of ankylosing spondylitis blood was a TCR beta motif of eight or nine highly homologous variants.

This clonotype was seen many times. What it binds is not known. This receptor was obtained from a male donor with ankylosing spondylitis or in good health (not recorded which). What was sequenced was blood, either unsorted or a sorted T cell fraction (not recorded which). The chain recombines TRBV5-5 with TRBJ2-2; D gene uncertain. The CDR3: CASSSALGELTGELFF. CDR3 in DNA: TGTGCCAGCAGCTCAGCGTTGGGCGAGCTTACCGGGGAGCTGTTTTTT.